Each of the 13 T cell receptor beta chains below was sequenced from the same sample in a study of blood T cell repertoires in COVID-19. Profiled with immunoSEQ multiplex PCR; TCRdb holds only in-frame clones, not every one. Of tens of thousands of clones in the sample, roughly 88% are singletons; the top ten hold roughly 25%. Sequenced: peripheral blood. The source is a man in his fifties or sixties with acute or convalescent COVID-19.

J is TRBJ2-5 and V is TRBV6-6, with D perhaps TRBD2 (5 bases). Germline CDR1 MNHNY, CDR2 SVGAGI (reference sequence). The CDR3 runs 14 residues. Trimming took 6 bases from V and 1 from J, leaving 12 bases between them. The chain's CDR3 is CASSEGLLQETQYF. The CDR3 nucleotides read TGTGCCAGCAGCGAAGGACTCCTCCAAGAGACCCAGTACTTC.

This clone appeared a few times. The chain recombines TRBV3-1 (or the pseudogene TRBV3-2) with TRBJ2-1, with D hard to call. The CDR3 has 12 residues. The germline V and J ends were trimmed by 1 base and 6 bases, with 4 bases remaining between them. Looked up from germline, CDR1 is LGHDT and CDR2 is YNNKEL (reference sequence). CDR3 nucleotide sequence: TGTGCCAGCAGCCAAGCTTCCAATGAGCAGTTCTTC. It specifies CASSQASNEQFF.

This chain links TRBV11-2 with TRBJ1-4, with D possibly TRBD1 on 5 matching bases. Germline CDR1 is SGHAT and CDR2 is FQNNGV. Trimming shortened V by 1 base and J by 5 bases, and 8 bases separated the two germline ends. The CDR3 is 14 residues long. The CDR3: CASSLGRTNEKLFF. CDR3 coding DNA: TGTGCCAGCAGCTTAGGACGGACAAATGAAAAACTGTTTTTT.

This clone has only one observation. A read error may produce the germline difference seen at one junction end. CDR3 coding DNA: TGTGCTAGCAGCTTACTAGCGGGGTCCTACAATGAGCAGTTCTTC. It encodes CASSLLAGSYNEQFF. The chain uses TRBV7-7 and TRBJ2-1; the match to TRBD2 covers 10 bases. This CDR3 is 15 amino acids long. Looked up from germline, CDR1 is SSHAT and CDR2 is FNYEAQ (reference sequence).

CDR3 bases: TGTGCCAGCAGGCTGACAGGGGGTGGTCAGCCCCAGCATTTT. Protein: CASRLTGGGQPQHF. The V and J genes are TRBV28 and TRBJ1-5; TRBD1 aligns across 9 bases. J lost 6 bases, V lost 6 bases, and 6 bases had no gene match. The CDR3 runs to 14 residues. Germline CDR1 MDHEN, CDR2 SYDVKM.

V usage is TRBV18 and J usage is TRBJ2-3; 8 bases line up with TRBD1. The V gene end was trimmed by 3 bases and the J gene end by 0 bases; junction bases not matched to a gene: 8. Germline V gene data show CDR1 as KGHSH and CDR2 as LQKENI. The CDR3 length is 17 residues. CDR3 residues: CASSPRTGKGSTDTQYF. The CDR3 DNA reads as TGTGCCAGCTCACCCAGGACAGGGAAAGGGAGCACAGATACGCAGTATTTT. Using reference TRBV18 and TRBJ2-3 for the parts outside the CDR3, the full variable domain is NAGVMQNPRHLVRRRGQEARLRCSPMKGHSHVYWYRQLPEEGLKFMVYLQKENIIDESGMPKERFSAEFPKEGPSILRIQQVVRGDSAAYFCASSPRTGKGSTDTQYFGPGTRLTVL.

The rearrangement links TRBV28 to TRBJ1-4, with D perhaps matching TRBD1 (5 bases). The CDR3 is 16 residues long. The V gene lost 3 bases and the J gene lost 0 bases, with 11 bases spanning the gap. Germline loops: CDR1 MDHEN, CDR2 SYDVKM. The CDR3: CASSFVGVATNEKLFF. CDR3 nucleotides: TGTGCCAGCAGTTTCGTAGGGGTTGCAACTAATGAAAAACTGTTTTTT.

V is TRBV28 and J is TRBJ1-5; 8 positions agree with TRBD1. This CDR3 region has 14 residues. With V trimmed by 5 bases and J by 7 bases, 7 bases remained unmatched. Per germline, CDR1 MDHEN and CDR2 SYDVKM. CDR3 sequence reads: CASSNQGARQPQHF. DNA of the CDR3: TGTGCCAGCAGTAACCAGGGGGCGCGGCAGCCCCAGCATTTT.

This chain joins TRBV7-2 and TRBJ2-2; D might be TRBD2 (5 bases). V was shortened by 0 bases and J by 4 bases, with 6 bases between the two germline ends. This CDR3 comprises 14 residues. The germline V gene encodes CDR1 SGHTA and CDR2 FQGNSA. CDR3 amino acids: CASSLAGATGELFF. CDR3 DNA: TGTGCCAGCAGCTTAGCGGGAGCCACCGGGGAGCTGTTTTTT.

V is TRBV3-1 (or the pseudogene TRBV3-2) and J is TRBJ1-3, with D uncertain. V was clipped by 1 base and J by 0 bases, with 7 bases between them. This CDR3 is built from 15 residues. Germline CDR1 is LGHDT and CDR2 is YNNKEL (reference sequence). CDR3 residues: CASSQGVSSGNTIYF. The CDR3 DNA reads as TGTGCCAGCAGCCAAGGTGTCAGCTCTGGAAACACCATATATTTT.

This chain uses TRBV5-5 with TRBJ2-7; possibly TRBD1 for D (6 bases). V lost 0 bases and J lost 3, with 13 bases in between. CDR1 SGHKS and CDR2 YYEKEE come from the germline V gene (reference sequence). This CDR3 is 15 amino acids long. The CDR3 coding sequence is TGTGCCAGCAGCTTGGGAACAGGGATGTTCTACGAGCAGTACTTC. This codes for CASSLGTGMFYEQYF.

The CDR3 loop reads CASSLLEGYEQYF. The CDR3 DNA reads as TGTGCCAGCAGCCTTCTGGAGGGCTACGAGCAGTACTTC. The rearrangement links TRBV7-2 to TRBJ2-7; D is possibly TRBD2 (6 bases). Deletions cut 5 bases from V and 3 bases from J, with 11 bases between. Germline-derived CDR1 and CDR2 are SGHTA and FQGNSA. The CDR3 runs to 13 residues.

This clone was seen only once. The chain links TRBV18 to TRBJ1-1; TRBD1 agrees at 9 bases. Losses at the gene ends were 1 base for V and 4 bases for J; bases not matched to a gene: 4. Germline assignment: CDR1 KGHSH and CDR2 LQKENI. This CDR3 is built from 15 residues. This CDR3 reads CASSPRQGVGTEAFF. The CDR3 coding sequence is TGTGCCAGCTCACCACGACAGGGGGTTGGCACTGAAGCTTTCTTT.